This is a list of T cell receptor beta chains from one sample in a study of blood T cell repertoires in COVID-19. Here immunoSEQ multiplex PCR was the method, and the copy in TCRdb shows in-frame clones only, minus some. The data show 160,000 or so clones, roughly 90% seen once. Sequencing was done on a sample of peripheral blood. These receptors were collected from a man in his fifties or sixties with acute or convalescent COVID-19. CDR3s include the opening cysteine and the closing phenylalanine or tryptophan. D genes are given only for firm matches.

v_call	d_call	j_call	cdr3_aa
TRBV19	NA	TRBJ1-1	CASSIHNTEAFF
TRBV4-3	NA	TRBJ2-3	CASSQDKQTDTQYF
TRBV7-2	NA	TRBJ2-1	CASSLASQRFF
TRBV4-3	TRBD1	TRBJ1-2	CASSQEHTGGDFYGYTF
TRBV21-1	NA	TRBJ1-1	CASSTSKGPQGNTEAFF
TRBV30	NA	TRBJ2-1	CAWSVQGNYYNEQFF
TRBV19	NA	TRBJ2-1	CACSGVSSYNEQFF
TRBV5-1	TRBD1	TRBJ1-4	CASSPTGAREKLFF
TRBV19	NA	TRBJ2-6	CASSSQGGGANVLTF
TRBV5-1	NA	TRBJ1-2	CASSHNLRGGDGYTF
TRBV4-2	TRBD2	TRBJ2-7	CASSPRTSGGFSYEQYF